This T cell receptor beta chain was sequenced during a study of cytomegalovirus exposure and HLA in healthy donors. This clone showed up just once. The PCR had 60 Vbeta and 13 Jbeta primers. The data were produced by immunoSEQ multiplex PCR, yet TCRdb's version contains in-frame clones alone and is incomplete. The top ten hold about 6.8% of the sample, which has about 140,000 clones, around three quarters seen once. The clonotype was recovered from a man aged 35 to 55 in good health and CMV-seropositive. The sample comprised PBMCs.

In DNA, the CDR3 is TGTGCCAGCTCAACAGGGGACACCGGGGAGCTGTTTTTT. As protein: CASSTGDTGELFF. The chain recombines TRBV18 with TRBJ2-2; 7 positions agree with TRBD1. This CDR3 is built from 13 residues. After removal of 5 bases from V and 3 bases from J, the junction contained 0 bases not matched to a gene. The V gene's germline CDR1 is KGHSH and CDR2 LQKENI. Combining the CDR3 with reference TRBV18 and TRBJ2-2 gives the whole variable domain NAGVMQNPRHLVRRRGQEARLRCSPMKGHSHVYWYRQLPEEGLKFMVYLQKENIIDESGMPKERFSAEFPKEGPSILRIQQVVRGDSAAYFCASSTGDTGELFFGEGSRLTVL.